The clone carrying this T cell receptor (beta chain) was detected only once. Repertoires were generated with immunoSEQ multiplex PCR, while TCRdb's copy carries only in-frame clones and drops some. The sample lists 210,000 or so clones, approximately 80% occurring once. The germline CDR1 and CDR2 sequences are GTSNPN and SVGIG (reference sequence). CDR3 length equals 13 residues. V was pared by 6 bases and J by 2 bases, with 11 bases between. This sample stems from a study of blood T cell repertoires in COVID-19. Study-wide context: COVID-19 samples collected from the United States, Italy and Spain covered acute and convalescent phases.

The clonotype comes from a man aged 25-45 years with acute COVID-19. The sequenced material came from PBMCs or T cells enriched from blood (not recorded which). This rearrangement joins TRBV30 to TRBJ1-5, with D perhaps TRBD1 (5 bases). The CDR3 loop reads CACGVGGNQPQHF. The CDR3 DNA reads TGTGCCTGCGGCGTAGGGGGCAATCAGCCCCAGCATTTT.